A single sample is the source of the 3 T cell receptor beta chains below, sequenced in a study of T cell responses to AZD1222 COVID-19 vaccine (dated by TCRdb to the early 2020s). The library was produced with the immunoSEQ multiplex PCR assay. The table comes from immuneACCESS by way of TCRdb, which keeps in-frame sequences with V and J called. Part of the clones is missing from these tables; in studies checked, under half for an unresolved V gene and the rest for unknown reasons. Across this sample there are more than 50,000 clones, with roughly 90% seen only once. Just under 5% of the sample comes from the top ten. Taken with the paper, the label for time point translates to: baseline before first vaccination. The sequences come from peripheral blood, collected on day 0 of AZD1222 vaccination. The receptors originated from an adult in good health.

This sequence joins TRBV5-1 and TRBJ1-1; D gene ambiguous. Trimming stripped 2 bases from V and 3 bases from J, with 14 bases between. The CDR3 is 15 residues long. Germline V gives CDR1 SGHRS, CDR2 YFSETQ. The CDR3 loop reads CASSLGAVIYTEAFF. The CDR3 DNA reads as TGCGCCAGCAGCTTAGGAGCAGTCATATACACTGAAGCTTTCTTT.

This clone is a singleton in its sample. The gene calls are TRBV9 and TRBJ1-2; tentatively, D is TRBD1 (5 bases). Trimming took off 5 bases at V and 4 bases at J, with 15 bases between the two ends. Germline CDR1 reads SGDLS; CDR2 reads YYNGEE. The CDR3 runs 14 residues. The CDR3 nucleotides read TGTGCCAGCAGATCTGACAGAGAGGGCTATGGCTACACCTTC. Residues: CASRSDREGYGYTF.

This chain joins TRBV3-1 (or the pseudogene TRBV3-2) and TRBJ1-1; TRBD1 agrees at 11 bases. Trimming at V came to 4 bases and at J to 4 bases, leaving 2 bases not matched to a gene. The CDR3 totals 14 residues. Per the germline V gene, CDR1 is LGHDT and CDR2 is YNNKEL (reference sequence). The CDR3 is CASSLGQGGTEAFF. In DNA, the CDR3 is TGTGCCAGCAGCCTGGGACAGGGGGGCACTGAAGCTTTCTTT.